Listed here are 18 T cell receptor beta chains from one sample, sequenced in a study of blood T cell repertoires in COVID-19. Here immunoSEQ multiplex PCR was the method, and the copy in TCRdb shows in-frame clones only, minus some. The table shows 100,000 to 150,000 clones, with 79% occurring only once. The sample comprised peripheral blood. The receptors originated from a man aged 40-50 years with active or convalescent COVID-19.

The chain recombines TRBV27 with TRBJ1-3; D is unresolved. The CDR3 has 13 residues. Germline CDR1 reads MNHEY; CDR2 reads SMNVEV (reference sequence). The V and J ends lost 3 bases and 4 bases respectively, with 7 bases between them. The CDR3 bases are TGTGCCAGCAGTTTTAATCAGGGAAACACCATATATTTT. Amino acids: CASSFNQGNTIYF.

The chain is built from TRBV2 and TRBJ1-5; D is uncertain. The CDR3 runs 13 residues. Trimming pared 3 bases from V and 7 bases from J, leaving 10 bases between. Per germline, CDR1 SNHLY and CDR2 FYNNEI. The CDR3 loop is CASSDQYGQPQHF. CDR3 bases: TGTGCCAGCAGTGATCAGTACGGGCAGCCCCAGCATTTT.

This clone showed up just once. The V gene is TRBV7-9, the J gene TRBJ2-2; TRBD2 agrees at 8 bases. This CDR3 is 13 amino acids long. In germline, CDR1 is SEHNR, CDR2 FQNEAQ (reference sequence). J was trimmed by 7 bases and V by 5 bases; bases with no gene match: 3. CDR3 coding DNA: TGTGCCAGCAGCGTGCGGGAGGACGGGGAGCTGTTTTTT. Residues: CASSVREDGELFF.

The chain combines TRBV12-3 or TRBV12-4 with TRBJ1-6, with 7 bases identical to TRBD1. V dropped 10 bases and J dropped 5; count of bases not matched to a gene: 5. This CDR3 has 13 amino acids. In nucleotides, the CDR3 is TGTGCCATCCGGGACAGCCATAATTCACCCCTCCACTTT. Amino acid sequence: CAIRDSHNSPLHF.

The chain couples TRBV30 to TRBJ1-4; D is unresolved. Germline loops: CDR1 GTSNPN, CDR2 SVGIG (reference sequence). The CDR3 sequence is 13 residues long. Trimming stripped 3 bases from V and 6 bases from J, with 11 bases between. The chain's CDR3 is CAWRPRLYEKLFF. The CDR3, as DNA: TGTGCCTGGAGACCCCGGTTATATGAAAAACTGTTTTTT.

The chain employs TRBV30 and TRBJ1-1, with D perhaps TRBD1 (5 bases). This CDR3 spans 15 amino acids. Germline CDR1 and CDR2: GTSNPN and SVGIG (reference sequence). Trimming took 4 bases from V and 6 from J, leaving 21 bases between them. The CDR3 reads CAWTLGGPVFAEAFF. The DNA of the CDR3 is TGTGCCTGGACCCTGGGGGGACCCGTTTTCGCTGAAGCTTTCTTT.

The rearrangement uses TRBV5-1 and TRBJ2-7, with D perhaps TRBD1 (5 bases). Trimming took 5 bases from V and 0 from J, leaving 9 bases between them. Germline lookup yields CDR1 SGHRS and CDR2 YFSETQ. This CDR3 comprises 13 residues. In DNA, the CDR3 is TGCGCCAGCAGTCATGACAGCTCCTACGAGCAGTACTTC. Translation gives CASSHDSSYEQYF.

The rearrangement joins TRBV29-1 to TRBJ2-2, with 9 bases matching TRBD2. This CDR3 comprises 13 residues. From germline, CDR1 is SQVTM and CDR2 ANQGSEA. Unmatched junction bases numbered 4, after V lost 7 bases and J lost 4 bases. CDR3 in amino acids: CSAGTSSTGELFF. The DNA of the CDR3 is TGCAGCGCCGGGACTAGCTCCACCGGGGAGCTGTTTTTT.

CDR3 sequence (DNA): TGTGCCACCACCTCCCCGGGACACGGTAACTATGGCTACACCTTC. It specifies CATTSPGHGNYGYTF. This chain uses TRBV24-1 with TRBJ1-2; D may be TRBD1 (6 bases). Germline-derived CDR1 and CDR2 are KGHDR and SFDVKD. V gave up 8 bases and J gave up 1 base, with 16 bases separating them. The CDR3 sequence is 15 residues long.

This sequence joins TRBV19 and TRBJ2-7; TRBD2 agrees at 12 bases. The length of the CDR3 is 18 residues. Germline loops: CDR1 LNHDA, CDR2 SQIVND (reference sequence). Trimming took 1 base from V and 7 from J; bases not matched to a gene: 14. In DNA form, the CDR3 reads TGTGCCAGTAGTATAGTTACAGCTACTAGCGGGGGGCCGGGAGAGCAGTACTTC. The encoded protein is CASSIVTATSGGPGEQYF.

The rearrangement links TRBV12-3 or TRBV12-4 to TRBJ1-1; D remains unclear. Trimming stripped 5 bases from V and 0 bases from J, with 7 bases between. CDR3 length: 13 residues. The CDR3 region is CASSGPMNTEAFF. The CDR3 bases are TGTGCCAGCAGTGGGCCGATGAACACTGAAGCTTTCTTT.

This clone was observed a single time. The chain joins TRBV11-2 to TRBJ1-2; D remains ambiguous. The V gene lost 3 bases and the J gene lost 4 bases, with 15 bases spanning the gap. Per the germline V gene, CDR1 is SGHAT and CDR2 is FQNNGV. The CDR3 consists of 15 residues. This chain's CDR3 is CASSLDGVLAYGYTF. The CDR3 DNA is TGTGCCAGCAGCTTGGACGGGGTTCTAGCCTATGGCTACACCTTC.

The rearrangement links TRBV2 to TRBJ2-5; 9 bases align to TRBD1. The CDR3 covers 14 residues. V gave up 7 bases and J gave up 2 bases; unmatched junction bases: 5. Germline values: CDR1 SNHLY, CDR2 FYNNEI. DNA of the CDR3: TGTGCCAGCATGAGGGGGACAGGGCAAGAGACCCAGTACTTC. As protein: CASMRGTGQETQYF.

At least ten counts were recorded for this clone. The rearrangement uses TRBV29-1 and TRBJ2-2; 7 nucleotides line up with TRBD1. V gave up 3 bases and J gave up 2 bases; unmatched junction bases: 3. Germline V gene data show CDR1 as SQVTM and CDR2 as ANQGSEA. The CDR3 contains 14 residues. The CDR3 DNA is TGCAGCGTTGAGACAGGGTTAAACACCGGGGAGCTGTTTTTT. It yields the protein CSVETGLNTGELFF.

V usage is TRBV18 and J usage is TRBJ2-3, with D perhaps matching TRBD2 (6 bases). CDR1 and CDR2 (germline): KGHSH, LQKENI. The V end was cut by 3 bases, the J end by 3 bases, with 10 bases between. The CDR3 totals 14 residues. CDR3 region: CASSPSGRTDTQYF. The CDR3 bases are TGTGCCAGCTCACCTTCCGGGAGAACAGATACGCAGTATTTT.

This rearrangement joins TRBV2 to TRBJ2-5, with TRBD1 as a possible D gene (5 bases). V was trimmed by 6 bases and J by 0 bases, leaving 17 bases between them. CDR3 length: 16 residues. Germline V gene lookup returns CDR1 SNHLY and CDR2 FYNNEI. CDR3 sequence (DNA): TGTGCCAGCAGCCGAGGAGACAGTGATTACCAAGAGACCCAGTACTTC. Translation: CASSRGDSDYQETQYF. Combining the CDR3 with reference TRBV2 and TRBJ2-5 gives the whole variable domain EPEVTQTPSHQVTQMGQEVILRCVPISNHLYFYWYRQILGQKVEFLVSFYNNEISEKSEIFDDQFSVERPDGSNFTLKIRSTKLEDSAMYFCASSRGDSDYQETQYFGPGTRLLVL.

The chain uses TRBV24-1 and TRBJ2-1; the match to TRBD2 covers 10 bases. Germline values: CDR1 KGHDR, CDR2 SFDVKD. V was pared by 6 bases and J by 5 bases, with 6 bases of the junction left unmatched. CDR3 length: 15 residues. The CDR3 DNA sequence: TGTGCCACCAGTAAAGCGGGAGGGGGGAACAATGAGCAGTTCTTC. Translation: CATSKAGGGNNEQFF.

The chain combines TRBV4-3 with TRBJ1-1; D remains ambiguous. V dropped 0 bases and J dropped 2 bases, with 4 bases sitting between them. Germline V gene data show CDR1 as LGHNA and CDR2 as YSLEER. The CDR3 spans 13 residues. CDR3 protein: CASSQDYNTEAFF. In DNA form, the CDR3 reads TGCGCCAGCAGCCAAGACTATAACACTGAAGCTTTCTTT.